The entry below describes one TCR beta chain. This CDR3 region has 15 residues. Germline loops: CDR1 ENHRY, CDR2 SYGVKD. Trimming took 3 bases from V and 0 from J, leaving 11 bases between them. Researchers ran the PCR with 60 Vbeta and 13 Jbeta primers. Data came from immunoSEQ multiplex PCR; TCRdb stores just in-frame clones and leaves some out. This table holds approximately 76,000 clones, 63% found once. The sample comes from a study of cytomegalovirus exposure and HLA in healthy donors. This receptor was taken from a man aged 25-45 years in good health and CMV-seropositive. The V gene is TRBV10-3, the J gene TRBJ1-1; perhaps TRBD1 as D (6 bases). Sequences were obtained from PBMCs. CDR3 residues: CAISETGTVNTEAFF. For the CDR3, the DNA is TGTGCCATCAGTGAAACAGGGACGGTGAACACTGAAGCTTTCTTT.